This T cell receptor (beta chain) was captured by sequencing in a study of blood T cell repertoires in COVID-19. Background on the study: Donors in the United States, Italy and Spain gave samples during acute or convalescent COVID-19. PBMCs, B-cell-depleted T cells, or T cells provided the cDNA or gDNA that made up the material.

J lost 2 bases, V lost 4 bases, and 12 bases had no gene match. The CDR3 extends over 17 amino acids. Germline V CDR1 and CDR2: SQVTM, ANQGSEA. Original analysis: Amplification with reference gene primers provided the estimates of nucleated cell counts. Method: immunoSEQ multiplex PCR; TCRdb's copy keeps in-frame clones and lacks some. V and J calls and clone size come straight from that table; D and trimming were deduced from the DNA. The data show tens of thousands of clones, approximately 85% seen once. This receptor was identified in a man in his fifties or sixties with active or convalescent COVID-19. The chain recombines TRBV29-1 with TRBJ2-3, with 10 bases aligning to TRBD2. The sequenced sample was peripheral blood. In nucleotides, the CDR3 is TGCAGCGTTGTAGCGGGGGGCACCCTACCAATCACAGATACGCAGTATTTT. Translating it yields CSVVAGGTLPITDTQYF.